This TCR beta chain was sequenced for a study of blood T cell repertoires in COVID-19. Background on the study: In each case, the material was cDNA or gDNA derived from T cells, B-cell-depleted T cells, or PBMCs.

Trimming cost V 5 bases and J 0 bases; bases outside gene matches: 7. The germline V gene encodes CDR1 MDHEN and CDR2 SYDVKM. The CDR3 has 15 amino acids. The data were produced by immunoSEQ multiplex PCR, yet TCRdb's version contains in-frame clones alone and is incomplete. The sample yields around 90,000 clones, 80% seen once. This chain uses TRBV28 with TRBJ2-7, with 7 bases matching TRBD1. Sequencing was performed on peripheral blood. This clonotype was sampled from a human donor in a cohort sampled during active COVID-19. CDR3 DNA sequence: TGTGCCAGCAGTCCCCGACAGGGCCTCTCCTACGAGCAGTACTTC. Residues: CASSPRQGLSYEQYF.